Many counts were recorded for the clone carrying this T cell receptor (beta chain). The data belong to a study of early T cells in non-severe SARS-CoV-2 infection. The CDR3 is 14 amino acids. Between the trimmed V and J ends, which lost 2 bases and 7 bases, there was a span of 12 bases. CDR1 is MNHNS, CDR2 SASEGT, per germline. Molecules of cDNA were individually given unique molecular identifiers that were attached to them. TCRdb analysed the 5' RACE reads with MiXCR anew, one entry per CDR3 protein. The sample lists 95,000 to 100,000 distinct CDR3 sequences, approximately 10% occurring once. This receptor was obtained from an adult who was a healthcare worker with PCR-confirmed SARS-CoV-2 infection or an uninfected control (not recorded which). V is TRBV6-1 and J is TRBJ1-5; weak D call: TRBD1 (6 bases). Sequencing was performed on whole blood. The CDR3 region is CASSERGGLQPQHF. CDR3 nucleotides: TGTGCCAGCAGTGAAAGGGGGGGCTTACAGCCCCAGCATTTT.